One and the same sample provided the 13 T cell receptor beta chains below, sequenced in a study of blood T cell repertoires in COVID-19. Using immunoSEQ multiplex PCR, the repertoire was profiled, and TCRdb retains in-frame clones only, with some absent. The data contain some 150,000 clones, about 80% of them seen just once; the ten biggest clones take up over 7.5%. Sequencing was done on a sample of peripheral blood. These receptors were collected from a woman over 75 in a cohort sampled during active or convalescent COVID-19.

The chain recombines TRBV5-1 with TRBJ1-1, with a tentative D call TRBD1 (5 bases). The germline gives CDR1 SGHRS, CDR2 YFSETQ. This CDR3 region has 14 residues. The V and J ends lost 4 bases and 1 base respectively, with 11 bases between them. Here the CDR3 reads CASSQLGQNTEAFF. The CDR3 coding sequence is TGCGCCAGCAGCCAACTCGGACAGAACACTGAAGCTTTCTTT. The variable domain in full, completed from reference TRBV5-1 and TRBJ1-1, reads KAGVTQTPRYLIKTRGQQVTLSCSPISGHRSVSWYQQTPGQGLQFLFEYFSETQRNKGNFPGRFSGRQFSNSRSEMNVSTLELGDSALYLCASSQLGQNTEAFFGQGTRLTVV.

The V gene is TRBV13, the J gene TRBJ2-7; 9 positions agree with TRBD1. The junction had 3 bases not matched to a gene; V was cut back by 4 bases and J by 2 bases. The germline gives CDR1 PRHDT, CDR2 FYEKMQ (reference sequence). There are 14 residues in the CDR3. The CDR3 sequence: CASSSGQGPYEQYF. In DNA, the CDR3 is TGTGCCAGCAGCTCCGGACAGGGGCCCTACGAGCAGTACTTC.

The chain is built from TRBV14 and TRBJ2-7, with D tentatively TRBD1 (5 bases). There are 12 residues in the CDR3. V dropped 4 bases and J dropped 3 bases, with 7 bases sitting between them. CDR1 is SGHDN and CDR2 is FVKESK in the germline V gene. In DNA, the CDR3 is TGTGCCAGCAGCCGCAGGGACTACGAGCAGTACTTC. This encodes CASSRRDYEQYF.

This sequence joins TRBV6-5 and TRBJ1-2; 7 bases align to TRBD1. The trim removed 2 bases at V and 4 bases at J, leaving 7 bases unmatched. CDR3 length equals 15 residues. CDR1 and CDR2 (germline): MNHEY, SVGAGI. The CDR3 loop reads CASSYARTGGYGYTF. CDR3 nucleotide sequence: TGTGCCAGCAGTTACGCTCGGACAGGCGGCTATGGCTACACCTTC.

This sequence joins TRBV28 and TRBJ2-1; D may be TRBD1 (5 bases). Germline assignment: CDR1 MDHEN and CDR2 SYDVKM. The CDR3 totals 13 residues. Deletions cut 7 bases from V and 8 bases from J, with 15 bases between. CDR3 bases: TGTGCCAGCACCACGACCAGGGTATATGAGCAGTTCTTC. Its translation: CASTTTRVYEQFF.

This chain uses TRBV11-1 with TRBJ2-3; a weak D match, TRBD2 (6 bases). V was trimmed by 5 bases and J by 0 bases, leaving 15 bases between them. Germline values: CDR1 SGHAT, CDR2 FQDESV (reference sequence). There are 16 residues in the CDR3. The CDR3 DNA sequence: TGTGCCAGCAGCCCCCGGAGGGTGACTAGCACAGATACGCAGTATTTT. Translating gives CASSPRRVTSTDTQYF.

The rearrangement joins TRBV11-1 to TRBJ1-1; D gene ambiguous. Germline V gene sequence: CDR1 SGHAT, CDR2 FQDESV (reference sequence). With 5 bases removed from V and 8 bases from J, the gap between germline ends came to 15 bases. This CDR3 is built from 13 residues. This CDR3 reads CASSVGLLGEAFF. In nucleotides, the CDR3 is TGTGCCAGCAGCGTTGGACTGCTCGGGGAAGCTTTCTTT.

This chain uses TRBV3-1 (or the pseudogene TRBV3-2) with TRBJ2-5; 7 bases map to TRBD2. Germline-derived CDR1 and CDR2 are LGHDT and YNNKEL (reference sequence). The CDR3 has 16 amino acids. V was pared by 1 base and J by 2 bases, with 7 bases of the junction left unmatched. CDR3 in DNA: TGTGCCAGCAGCCAAGGTTTGGGGGGGGGTCAAGAGACCCAGTACTTC. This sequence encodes CASSQGLGGGQETQYF.

The CDR3 is CASSFSDTQYF. The CDR3 DNA sequence: TGTGCCAGCAGCTTCTCAGATACGCAGTATTTT. The J gene is TRBJ2-3, the V gene TRBV7-9; D remains unclear. Germline V CDR1 and CDR2: SEHNR, FQNEAQ (reference sequence). This CDR3 contains 11 residues. V was pared by 3 bases and J by 4 bases, with 2 bases between.

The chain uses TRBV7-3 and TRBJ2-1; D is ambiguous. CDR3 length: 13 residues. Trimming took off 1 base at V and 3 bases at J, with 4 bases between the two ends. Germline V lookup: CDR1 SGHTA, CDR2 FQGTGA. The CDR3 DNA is TGTGCCAGCAGCTTAAACAGCTACAATGAGCAGTTCTTC. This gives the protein CASSLNSYNEQFF.

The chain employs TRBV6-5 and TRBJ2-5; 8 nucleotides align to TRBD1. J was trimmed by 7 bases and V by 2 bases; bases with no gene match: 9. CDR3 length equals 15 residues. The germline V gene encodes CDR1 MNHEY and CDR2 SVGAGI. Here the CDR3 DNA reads TGTGCCAGCAGTTACCAGGGGGCCTTTCGGGGGACCCAGTACTTC. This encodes CASSYQGAFRGTQYF.

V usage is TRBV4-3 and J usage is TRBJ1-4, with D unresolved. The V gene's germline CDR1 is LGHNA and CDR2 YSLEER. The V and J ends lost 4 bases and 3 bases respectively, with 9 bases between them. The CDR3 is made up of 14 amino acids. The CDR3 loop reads CASSLSQSNEKLFF. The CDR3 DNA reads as TGCGCCAGCAGCCTAAGCCAATCTAATGAAAAACTGTTTTTT.

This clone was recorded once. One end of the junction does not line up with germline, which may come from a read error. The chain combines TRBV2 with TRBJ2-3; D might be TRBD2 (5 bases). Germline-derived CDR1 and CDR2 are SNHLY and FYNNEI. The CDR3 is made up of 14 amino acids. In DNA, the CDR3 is TGTGTCAGCGGTGAGCGGCAACTCACAGATACGCAGTATTTT. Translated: CVSGERQLTDTQYF.